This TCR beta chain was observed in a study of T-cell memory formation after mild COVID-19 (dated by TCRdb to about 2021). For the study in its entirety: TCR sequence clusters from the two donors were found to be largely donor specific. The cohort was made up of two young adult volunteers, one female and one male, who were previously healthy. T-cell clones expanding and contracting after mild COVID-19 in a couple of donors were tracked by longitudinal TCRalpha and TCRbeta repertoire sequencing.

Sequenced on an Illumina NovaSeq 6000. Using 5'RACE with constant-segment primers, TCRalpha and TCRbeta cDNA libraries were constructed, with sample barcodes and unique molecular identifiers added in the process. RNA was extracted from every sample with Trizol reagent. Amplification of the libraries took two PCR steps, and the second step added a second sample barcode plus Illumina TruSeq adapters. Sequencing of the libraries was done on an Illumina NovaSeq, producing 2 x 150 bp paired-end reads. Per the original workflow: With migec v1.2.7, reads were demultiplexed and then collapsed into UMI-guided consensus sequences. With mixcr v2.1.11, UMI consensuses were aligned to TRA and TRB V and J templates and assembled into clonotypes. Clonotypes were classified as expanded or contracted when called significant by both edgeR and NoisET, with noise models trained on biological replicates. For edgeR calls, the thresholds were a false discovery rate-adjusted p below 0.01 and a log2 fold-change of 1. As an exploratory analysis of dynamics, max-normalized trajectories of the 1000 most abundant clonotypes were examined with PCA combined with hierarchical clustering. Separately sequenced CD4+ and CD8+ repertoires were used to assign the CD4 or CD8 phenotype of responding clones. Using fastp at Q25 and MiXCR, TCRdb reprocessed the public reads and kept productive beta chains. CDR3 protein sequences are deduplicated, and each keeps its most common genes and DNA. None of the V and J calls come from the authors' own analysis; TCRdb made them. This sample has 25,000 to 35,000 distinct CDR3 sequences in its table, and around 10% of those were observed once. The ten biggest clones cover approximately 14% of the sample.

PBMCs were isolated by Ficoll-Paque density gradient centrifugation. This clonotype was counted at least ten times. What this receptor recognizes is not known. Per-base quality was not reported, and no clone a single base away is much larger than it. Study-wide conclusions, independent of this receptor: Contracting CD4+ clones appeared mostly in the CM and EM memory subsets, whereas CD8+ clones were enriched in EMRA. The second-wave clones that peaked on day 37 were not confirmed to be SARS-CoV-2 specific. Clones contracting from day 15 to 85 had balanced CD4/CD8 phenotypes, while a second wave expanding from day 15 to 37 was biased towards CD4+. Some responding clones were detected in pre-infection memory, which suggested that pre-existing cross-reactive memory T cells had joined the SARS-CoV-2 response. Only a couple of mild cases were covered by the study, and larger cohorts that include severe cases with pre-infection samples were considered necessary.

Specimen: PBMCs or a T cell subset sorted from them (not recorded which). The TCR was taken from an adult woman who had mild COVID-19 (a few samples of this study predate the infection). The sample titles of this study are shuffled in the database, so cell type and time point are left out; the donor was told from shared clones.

The CDR3 reads CASSPADRVASPLHF. The DNA sequence is as follows: TGTGCCAGCAGTCCTGCAGACAGGGTCGCTTCACCCCTCCACTTT. The rearrangement joined TRBV27 to TRBJ1-6; 7 middle bases align to TRBD1. CDR1 and CDR2, per the germline V gene (reference sequence), are MNHEY and SMNVEV. The CDR3 starts with the cysteine, ends with the phenylalanine, and has 15 residues. The DNA shown is the 45-base CDR3, in frame from base 1. V is pruned by 5 bases and J by 9 bases, leaving 10 bases of the junction without a gene match.